Below, 8 T cell receptor beta chains from the same sample are listed, as sequenced in a study of cytomegalovirus exposure and HLA in healthy donors. Primers: 60 Vbeta forward and 13 Jbeta reverse. Sequenced by immunoSEQ multiplex PCR; TCRdb stores in-frame clones only, minus some. Of 160,000 or so clones listed, roughly nine tenths are singletons. The material sequenced was PBMCs. The receptors come from a woman in her 30s in good health and CMV-seronegative.

The chain uses TRBV27 and TRBJ1-4, with TRBD1 identical over 7 bases. The germline CDR1 and CDR2 sequences are MNHEY and SMNVEV (reference sequence). The junction had 9 bases not matched to a gene; V was cut back by 5 bases and J by 6 bases. This CDR3 spans 15 amino acids. Written as DNA, the CDR3 is TGTGCCAGCAGTCGAACGACAGGGAGGTATGAAAAACTGTTTTTT. This codes for CASSRTTGRYEKLFF.

V and J are TRBV13 and TRBJ2-7; a weak D match, TRBD2 (5 bases). Germline V gene sequence: CDR1 PRHDT, CDR2 FYEKMQ (reference sequence). The germline V and J ends were trimmed by 4 bases and 7 bases, with 17 bases remaining between them. The CDR3 loop spans 14 amino acids. The CDR3, as DNA: TGTGCCAGCAGCTCACGGGAAAGGAGGACTGAGCAGTACTTC. Protein product: CASSSRERRTEQYF.

The genes are TRBV4-1 and TRBJ2-7; D gene ambiguous. V lost 1 base and J lost 7, with 11 bases in between. The germline CDR1 and CDR2 sequences are MGHRA and YSYEKL. The CDR3 covers 13 residues. The CDR3 DNA reads TGCGCCAGCAGCCAAGCCGGGTCGAGGGAGCAGTACTTC. This gives the protein CASSQAGSREQYF.

In DNA, the CDR3 is TGCAGCGTTGCGCGTAGCGGGAGTGGGGAGACCCAGTACTTC. It is translated as CSVARSGSGETQYF. The gene calls are TRBV29-1 and TRBJ2-5; TRBD2 agrees at 9 bases. With V trimmed by 4 bases and J by 5 bases, 8 bases remained unmatched. This CDR3 spans 14 amino acids. The V gene's germline CDR1 is SQVTM and CDR2 ANQGSEA. The whole variable domain, filled in from reference TRBV29-1 and TRBJ2-5, reads SAVISQKPSRDICQRGTSLTIQCQVDSQVTMMFWYRQQPGQSLTLIATANQGSEATYESGFVIDKFPISRPNLTFSTLTVSNMSPEDSSIYLCSVARSGSGETQYFGPGTRLLVL.

V gene TRBV11-2 combines with J gene TRBJ1-2; TRBD1 is a possible D gene (5 bases). Trimming cost V 5 bases and J 1 base, with 8 bases left between them. Germline values: CDR1 SGHAT, CDR2 FQNNGV. The CDR3 contains 13 residues. CDR3 protein: CASSLQDNYGYTF. DNA of the CDR3: TGTGCCAGCAGCCTACAGGATAACTATGGCTACACCTTC.

This clone was seen a single time. At one end the junction does not follow the germline gene, possibly because of a read error. The rearrangement links TRBV5-4 to TRBJ1-1; 10 bases match TRBD1. This CDR3 is 14 amino acids long. Germline V gene sequence: CDR1 SGHNT, CDR2 YYREEE (reference sequence). The CDR3 is CARSSGQGRTEAFF. The CDR3 DNA is TGTGCCCGCAGCTCGGGACAGGGGAGGACTGAAGCTTTCTTT.

In the case of this clone: This sample includes further DNA sequences coding for the same CDR3. The chain uses TRBV28 and TRBJ2-7; D remains unclear. Germline V CDR1 and CDR2: MDHEN, SYDVKM. The CDR3 runs to 12 residues. V lost 1 base, J lost 4 bases, and 5 bases lay in between. The CDR3 nucleotides are TGTGCCAGCAGTTTATCCTCGTACGAGCAGTACTTC. Translation: CASSLSSYEQYF.

V is TRBV5-4 and J is TRBJ2-1; 7 nucleotides match TRBD2. Unmatched junction bases numbered 7, after V lost 1 base and J lost 0 bases. Looked up from germline, CDR1 is SGHNT and CDR2 is YYREEE (reference sequence). The CDR3 runs to 17 residues. This CDR3 reads CASSLRGGRGSYNEQFF. In DNA form, the CDR3 reads TGTGCCAGCAGCTTGCGGGGCGGGAGAGGCTCCTACAATGAGCAGTTCTTC. The entire variable domain, with the rest obtained from reference TRBV5-4 and TRBJ2-1, is as follows: ETGVTQSPTHLIKTRGQQVTLRCSSQSGHNTVSWYQQALGQGPQFIFQYYREEENGRGNFPPRFSGLQFPNYSSELNVNALELDDSALYLCASSLRGGRGSYNEQFFGPGTRLTVL.